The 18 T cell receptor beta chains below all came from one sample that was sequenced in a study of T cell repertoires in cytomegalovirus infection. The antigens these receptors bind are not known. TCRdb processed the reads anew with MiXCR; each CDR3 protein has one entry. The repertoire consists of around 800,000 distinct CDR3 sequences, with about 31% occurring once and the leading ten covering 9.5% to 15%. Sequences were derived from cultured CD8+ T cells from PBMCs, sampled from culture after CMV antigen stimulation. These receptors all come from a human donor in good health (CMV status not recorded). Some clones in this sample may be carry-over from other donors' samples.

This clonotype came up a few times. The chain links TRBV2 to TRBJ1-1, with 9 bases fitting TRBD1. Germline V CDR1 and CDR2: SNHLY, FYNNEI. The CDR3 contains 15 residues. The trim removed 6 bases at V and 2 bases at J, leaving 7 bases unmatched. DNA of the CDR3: TGTGCCAGCAGAGTTGGACAGGGGATCAACACTGAAGCTTTCTTT. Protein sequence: CASRVGQGINTEAFF.

The CDR3 reads CASSIWGNTEAFF. The CDR3 bases are TGTGCCAGTAGTATCTGGGGGAACACTGAAGCTTTCTTT. The chain links TRBV19 to TRBJ1-1, with unresolved D. Trimming cost V 3 bases and J 1 base, with 6 bases left between them. CDR3 length equals 13 residues. The germline V gene has CDR1 LNHDA and CDR2 SQIVND (reference sequence).

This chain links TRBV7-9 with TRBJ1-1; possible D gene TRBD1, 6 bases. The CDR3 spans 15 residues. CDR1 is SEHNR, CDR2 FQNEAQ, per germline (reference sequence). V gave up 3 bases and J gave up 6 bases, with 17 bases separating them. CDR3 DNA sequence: TGTGCCAGCAGCTTGCTCGCAGGGACAAAGTCTGAAGCTTTCTTT. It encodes CASSLLAGTKSEAFF.

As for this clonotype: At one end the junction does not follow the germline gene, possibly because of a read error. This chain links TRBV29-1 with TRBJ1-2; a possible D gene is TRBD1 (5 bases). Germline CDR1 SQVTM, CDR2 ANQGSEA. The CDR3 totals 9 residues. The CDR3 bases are TGCAGCGTTGAAGATCCGGGGCGCTTC. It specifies CSVEDPGRF.

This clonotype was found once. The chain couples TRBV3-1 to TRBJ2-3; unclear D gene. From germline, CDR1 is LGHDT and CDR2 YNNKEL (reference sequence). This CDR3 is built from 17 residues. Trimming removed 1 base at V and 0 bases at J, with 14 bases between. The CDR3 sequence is CASSQGRLGPSTDTQYF. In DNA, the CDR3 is TGTGCCAGCAGCCAAGGAAGGCTAGGGCCTAGCACAGATACGCAGTATTTT.

The CDR3 DNA is TGTGCCAGCAGTTTCGGGGTCGGGACAGATACGCAGTATTTT. Residues: CASSFGVGTDTQYF. The V call is TRBV5-4, the J call TRBJ2-3, with D perhaps TRBD2 (5 bases). Trimming took 5 bases from V and 3 from J, leaving 13 bases between them. The germline CDR1 and CDR2 sequences are SGHNT and YYREEE (reference sequence). This CDR3 is 14 amino acids long.

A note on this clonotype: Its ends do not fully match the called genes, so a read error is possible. The CDR3 sequence is CASAPSDRRNSYKQYF. CDR3 nucleotides: TGTGCCAGCGCACCATCCGACAGGCGGAACTCCTACAAGCAGTACTTC. The rearrangement links TRBV19 to TRBJ2-7, with a tentative D call TRBD1 (6 bases). This CDR3 is built from 16 residues. Germline assignment: CDR1 LNHDA and CDR2 SQIVND (reference sequence).

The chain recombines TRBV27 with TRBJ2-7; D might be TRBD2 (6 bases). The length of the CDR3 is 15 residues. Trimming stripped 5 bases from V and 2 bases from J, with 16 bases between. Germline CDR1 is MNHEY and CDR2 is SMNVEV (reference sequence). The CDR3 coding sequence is TGTGCCAGCAGTCCGCGGGGTAGCGGAACCTACGAGCAGTACTTC. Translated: CASSPRGSGTYEQYF.

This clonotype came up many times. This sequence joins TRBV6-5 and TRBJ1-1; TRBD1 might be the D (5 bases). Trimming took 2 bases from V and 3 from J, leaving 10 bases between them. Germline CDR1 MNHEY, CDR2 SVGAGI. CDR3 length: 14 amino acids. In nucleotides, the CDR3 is TGTGCCAGCAGTTACGGGACTGGGGACACTGAAGCTTTCTTT. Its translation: CASSYGTGDTEAFF.

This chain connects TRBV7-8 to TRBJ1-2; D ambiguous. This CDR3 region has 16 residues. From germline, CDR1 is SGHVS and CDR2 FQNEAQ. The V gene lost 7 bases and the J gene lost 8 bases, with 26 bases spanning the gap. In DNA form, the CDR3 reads TGTGCCAGCATCCAGAACTCCGGGCCGGGGAAAGGAGGCTACACCTTC. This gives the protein CASIQNSGPGKGGYTF.

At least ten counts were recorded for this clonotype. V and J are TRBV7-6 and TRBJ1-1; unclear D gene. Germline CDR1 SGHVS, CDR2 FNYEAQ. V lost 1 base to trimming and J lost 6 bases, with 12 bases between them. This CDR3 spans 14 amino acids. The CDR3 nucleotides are TGTGCCAGCAGCTTAGTGGGGAACAGCCCTGAAGCTTTCTTT. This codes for CASSLVGNSPEAFF.

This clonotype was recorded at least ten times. The CDR3 DNA follows: TGTGCCAGCAGTTTGGGCACGTACACTGAAGCTTTCTTT. Residues: CASSLGTYTEAFF. The chain links TRBV27 to TRBJ1-1; D gene ambiguous. CDR3 length: 13 residues. CDR1 and CDR2 from the germline V gene are MNHEY and SMNVEV (reference sequence). The ends were cut back, 3 bases at V and 3 bases at J, with 8 bases in the middle.

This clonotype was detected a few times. In DNA form, the CDR3 reads TGTGCCAGCAGTTACGGGGTCTTCCCTACCGGGGAGCTGTTTTTT. This codes for CASSYGVFPTGELFF. This sequence joins TRBV6-2 or TRBV6-3 and TRBJ2-2; unclear D gene. V was trimmed by 2 bases and J by 5 bases, leaving 12 bases between them. The germline gives CDR1 MNHEY, CDR2 SVGEGT. This CDR3 contains 15 residues.

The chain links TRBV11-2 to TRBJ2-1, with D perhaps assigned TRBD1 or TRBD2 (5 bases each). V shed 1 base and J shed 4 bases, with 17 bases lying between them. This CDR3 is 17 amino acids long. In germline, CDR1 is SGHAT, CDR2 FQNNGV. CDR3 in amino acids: CASSLGPGRPNYNEQFF. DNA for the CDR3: TGTGCCAGCAGCTTAGGTCCGGGACGGCCGAATTACAATGAGCAGTTCTTC. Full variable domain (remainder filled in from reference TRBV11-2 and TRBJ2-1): EAGVAQSPRYKIIEKRQSVAFWCNPISGHATLYWYQQILGQGPKLLIQFQNNGVVDDSQLPKDRFSAERLKGVDSTLKIQPAKLEDSAVYLCASSLGPGRPNYNEQFFGPGTRLTVL.

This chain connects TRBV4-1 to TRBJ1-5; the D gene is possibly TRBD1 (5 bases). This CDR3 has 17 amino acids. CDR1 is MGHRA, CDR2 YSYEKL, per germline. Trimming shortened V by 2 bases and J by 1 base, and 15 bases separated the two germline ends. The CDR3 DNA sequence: TGCGCCAGCAGCCAACCGGGGCCCGAGGGGAGCAATCAGCCCCAGCATTTT. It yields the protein CASSQPGPEGSNQPQHF.

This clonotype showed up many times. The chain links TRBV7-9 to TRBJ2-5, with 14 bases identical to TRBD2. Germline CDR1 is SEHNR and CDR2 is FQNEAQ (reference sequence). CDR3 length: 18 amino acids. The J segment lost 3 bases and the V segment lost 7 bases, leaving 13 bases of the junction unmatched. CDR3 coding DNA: TGTGCCAGCAAAGGGACTAGCGGGGGCCGGAACTATGAAGAGACCCAGTACTTC. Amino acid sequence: CASKGTSGGRNYEETQYF.

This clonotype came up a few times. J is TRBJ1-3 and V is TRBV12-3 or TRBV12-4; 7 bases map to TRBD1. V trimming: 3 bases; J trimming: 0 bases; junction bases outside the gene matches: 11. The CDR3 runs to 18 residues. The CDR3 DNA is TGTGCCAGCAGTTTCGGTCCCGGGACAGACCACTCTGGAAACACCATATATTTT. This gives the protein CASSFGPGTDHSGNTIYF.

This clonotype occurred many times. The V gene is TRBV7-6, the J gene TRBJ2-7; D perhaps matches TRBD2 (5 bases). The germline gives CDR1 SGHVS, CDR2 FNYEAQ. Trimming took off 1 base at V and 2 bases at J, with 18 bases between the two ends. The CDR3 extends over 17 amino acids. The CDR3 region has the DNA TGTGCCAGCAGCTTAGGGGAGTCGGGGATAAGCACCTACGAGCAGTACTTC. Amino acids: CASSLGESGISTYEQYF.